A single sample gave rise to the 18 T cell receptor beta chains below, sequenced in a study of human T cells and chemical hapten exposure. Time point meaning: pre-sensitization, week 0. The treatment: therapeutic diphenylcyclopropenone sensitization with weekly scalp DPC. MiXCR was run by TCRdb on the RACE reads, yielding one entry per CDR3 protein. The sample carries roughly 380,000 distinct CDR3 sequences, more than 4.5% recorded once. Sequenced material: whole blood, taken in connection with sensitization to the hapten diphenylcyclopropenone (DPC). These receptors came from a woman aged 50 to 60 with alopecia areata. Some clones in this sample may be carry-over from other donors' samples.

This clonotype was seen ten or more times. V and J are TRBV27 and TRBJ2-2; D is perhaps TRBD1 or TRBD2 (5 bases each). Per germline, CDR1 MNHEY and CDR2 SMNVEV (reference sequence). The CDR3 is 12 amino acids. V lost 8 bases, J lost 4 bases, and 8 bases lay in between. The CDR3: CASGTVTGELFF. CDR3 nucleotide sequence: TGTGCCAGCGGGACCGTCACCGGGGAGCTGTTTTTT.

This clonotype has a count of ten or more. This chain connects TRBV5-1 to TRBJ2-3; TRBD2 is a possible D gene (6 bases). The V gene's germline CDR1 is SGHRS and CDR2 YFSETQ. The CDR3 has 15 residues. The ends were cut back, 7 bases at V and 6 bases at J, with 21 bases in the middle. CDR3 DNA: TGCGCCAGCTTTGTTACTAGCTCTTCCCGCGATACGCAGTATTTT. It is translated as CASFVTSSSRDTQYF.

The CDR3 reads CASSSLTGEVTEAFF. The CDR3 region has the DNA TGCGCCAGCAGCTCGCTGACAGGGGAGGTCACTGAAGCTTTCTTT. The V gene is TRBV5-1, the J gene TRBJ1-1; 8 bases map to TRBD1. The CDR3 extends over 15 amino acids. In germline, CDR1 is SGHRS, CDR2 YFSETQ. The J segment lost 4 bases and the V segment lost 3 bases, leaving 8 bases of the junction unmatched.

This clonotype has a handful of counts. The CDR3 is CASSQDRRLAGGHEQFF. The CDR3 nucleotides are TGTGCCAGCAGCCAAGATCGACGACTAGCGGGAGGCCATGAGCAGTTCTTC. V is TRBV14 and J is TRBJ2-1; 13 bases match TRBD2. Germline V CDR1 and CDR2: SGHDN, FVKESK. With V trimmed by 0 bases and J by 8 bases, 7 bases remained unmatched. The CDR3 contains 17 residues.

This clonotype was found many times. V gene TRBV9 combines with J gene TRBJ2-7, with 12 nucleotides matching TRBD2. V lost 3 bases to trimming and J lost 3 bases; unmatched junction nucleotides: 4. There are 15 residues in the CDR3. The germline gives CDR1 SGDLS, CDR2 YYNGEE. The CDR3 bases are TGTGCCAGCAGCGGGGGGACTAGCGGGCTCTACGAGCAGTACTTC. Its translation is CASSGGTSGLYEQYF.

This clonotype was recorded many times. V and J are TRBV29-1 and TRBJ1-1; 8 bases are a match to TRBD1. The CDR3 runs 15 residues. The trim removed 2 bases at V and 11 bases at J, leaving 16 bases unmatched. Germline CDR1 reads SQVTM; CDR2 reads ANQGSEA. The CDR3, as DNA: TGCAGCGTTGAAAGCCATAACCCCGGACAGGGCTACGCTTTCTTT. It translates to CSVESHNPGQGYAFF. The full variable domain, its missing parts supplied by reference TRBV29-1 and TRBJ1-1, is SAVISQKPSRDICQRGTSLTIQCQVDSQVTMMFWYRQQPGQSLTLIATANQGSEATYESGFVIDKFPISRPNLTFSTLTVSNMSPEDSSIYLCSVESHNPGQGYAFFGQGTRLTVV.

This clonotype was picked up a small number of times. The CDR3 region has the DNA TGCAGTGCTAGAAGAGCGGCTCGCACAGATACGCAGTATTTT. It specifies CSARRAARTDTQYF. This chain uses TRBV20-1 with TRBJ2-3, with D perhaps TRBD2 (5 bases). CDR1 is DFQATT and CDR2 is SNEGSKA in the germline V gene (reference sequence). There are 14 residues in the CDR3. V was cut by 2 bases and J by 1 base, with 10 bases left in between.

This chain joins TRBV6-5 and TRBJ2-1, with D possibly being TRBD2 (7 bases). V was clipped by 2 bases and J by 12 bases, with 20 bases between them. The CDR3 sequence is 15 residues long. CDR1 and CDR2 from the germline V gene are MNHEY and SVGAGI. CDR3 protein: CASSYRGGATSGQFF. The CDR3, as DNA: TGTGCCAGCAGTTACCGTGGGGGGGCTACCAGTGGGCAGTTCTTC.

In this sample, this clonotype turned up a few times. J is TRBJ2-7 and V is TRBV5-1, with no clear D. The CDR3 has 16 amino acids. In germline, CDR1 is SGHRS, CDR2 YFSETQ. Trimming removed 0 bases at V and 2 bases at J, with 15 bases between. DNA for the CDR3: TGCGCCAGCAGCTTGGCCAGGAGCGCCCTCGCCTACGAGCAGTACTTC. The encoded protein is CASSLARSALAYEQYF.

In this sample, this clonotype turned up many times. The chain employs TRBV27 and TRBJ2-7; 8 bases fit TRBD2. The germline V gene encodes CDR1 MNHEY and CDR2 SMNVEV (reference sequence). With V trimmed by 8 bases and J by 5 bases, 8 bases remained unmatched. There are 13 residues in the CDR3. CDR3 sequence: CASASGSSNEQYF. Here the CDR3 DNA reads TGTGCCAGCGCGAGCGGGAGTAGCAACGAGCAGTACTTC.

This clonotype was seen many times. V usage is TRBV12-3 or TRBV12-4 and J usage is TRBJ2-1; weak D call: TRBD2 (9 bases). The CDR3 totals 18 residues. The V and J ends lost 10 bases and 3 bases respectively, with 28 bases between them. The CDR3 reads CAIPTGDSGSSFYNEQFF. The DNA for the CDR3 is TGTGCCATCCCGACAGGGGATAGCGGGAGTTCCTTCTACAATGAGCAGTTCTTC.

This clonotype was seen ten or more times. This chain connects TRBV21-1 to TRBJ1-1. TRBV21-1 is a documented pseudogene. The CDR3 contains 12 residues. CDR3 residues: CARRRGGTEAFF. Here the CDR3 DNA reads TGTGCCCGGCGGCGGGGAGGCACTGAAGCTTTCTTT.

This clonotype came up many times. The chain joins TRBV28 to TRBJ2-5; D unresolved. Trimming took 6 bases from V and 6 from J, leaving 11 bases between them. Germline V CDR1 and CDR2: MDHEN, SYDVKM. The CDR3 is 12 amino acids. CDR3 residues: CASRQRRKTQYF. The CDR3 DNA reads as TGTGCCAGCAGGCAGAGGAGAAAGACCCAGTACTTC. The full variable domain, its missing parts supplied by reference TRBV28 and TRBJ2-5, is DVKVTQSSRYLVKRTGEKVFLECVQDMDHENMFWYRQDPGLGLRLIYFSYDVKMKEKGDIPEGYSVSREKKERFSLILESASTNQTSMYLCASRQRRKTQYFGPGTRLLVL.

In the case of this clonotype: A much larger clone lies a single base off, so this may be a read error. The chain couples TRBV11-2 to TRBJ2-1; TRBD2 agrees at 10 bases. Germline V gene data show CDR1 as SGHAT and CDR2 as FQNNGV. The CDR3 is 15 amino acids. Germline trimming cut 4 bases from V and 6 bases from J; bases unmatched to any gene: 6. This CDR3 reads CASSSLAGVGNEQFF. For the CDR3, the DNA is TGTGCCAGCAGCTCGCTAGCGGGAGTAGGCAATGAGCAGTTCTTC.

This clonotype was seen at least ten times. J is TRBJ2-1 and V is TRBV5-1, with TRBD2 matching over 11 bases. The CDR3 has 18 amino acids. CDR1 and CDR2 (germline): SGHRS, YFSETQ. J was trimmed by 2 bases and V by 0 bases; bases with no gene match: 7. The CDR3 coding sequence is TGCGCCAGCAGCTTGGGGCTAGCGGGGGGCAGTGCCTACAATGAGCAGTTCTTC. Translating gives CASSLGLAGGSAYNEQFF.

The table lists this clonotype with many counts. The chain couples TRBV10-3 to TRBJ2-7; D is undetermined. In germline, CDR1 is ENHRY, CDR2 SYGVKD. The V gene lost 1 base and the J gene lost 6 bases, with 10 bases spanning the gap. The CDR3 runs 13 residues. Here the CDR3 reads CAISEFADGEQYF. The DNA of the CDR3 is TGTGCCATCAGTGAGTTTGCGGACGGCGAGCAGTACTTC.

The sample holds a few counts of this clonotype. The CDR3 DNA reads as TGTGCCAGCGGACAGTTAGGAACCGGGGAGCTGTTTTTT. Translating it yields CASGQLGTGELFF. The J gene is TRBJ2-2, the V gene TRBV6-2 or TRBV6-3, with D possibly TRBD1 on 6 matching bases. Germline V gives CDR1 MNHEY, CDR2 SVGEGT. The CDR3 length is 13 residues. The germline V and J ends were trimmed by 8 bases and 5 bases, with 12 bases remaining between them.

The CDR3 coding sequence is TGTGCCAGCAGCTTGCAGCAGGGCGCCTACGAGCAGTACTTC. Protein: CASSLQQGAYEQYF. The rearrangement links TRBV5-4 to TRBJ2-7; D might be TRBD1 (5 bases). Germline CDR1 and CDR2: SGHNT and YYREEE (reference sequence). The CDR3 is 14 residues long. The V and J ends lost 1 base and 2 bases respectively, with 10 bases between them.